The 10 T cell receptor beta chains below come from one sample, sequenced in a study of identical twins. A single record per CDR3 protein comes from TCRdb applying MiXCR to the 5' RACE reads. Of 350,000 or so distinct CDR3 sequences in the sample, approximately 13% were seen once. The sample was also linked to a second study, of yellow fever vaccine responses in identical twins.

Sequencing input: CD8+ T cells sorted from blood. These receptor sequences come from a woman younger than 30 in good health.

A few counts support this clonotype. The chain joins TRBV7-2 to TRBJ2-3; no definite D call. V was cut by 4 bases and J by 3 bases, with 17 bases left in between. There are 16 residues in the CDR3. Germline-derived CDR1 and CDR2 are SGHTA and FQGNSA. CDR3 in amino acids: CASSSRDVRGTDTQYF. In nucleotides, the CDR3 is TGTGCCAGCAGCTCCAGAGATGTCCGTGGAACAGATACGCAGTATTTT.

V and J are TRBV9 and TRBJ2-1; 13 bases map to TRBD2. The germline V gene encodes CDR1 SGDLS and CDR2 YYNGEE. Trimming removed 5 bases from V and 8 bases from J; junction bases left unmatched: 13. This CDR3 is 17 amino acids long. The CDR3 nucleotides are TGTGCCAGCAGTGAGGAACCGGGACTAGCGGGACCCCATGAGCAGTTCTTC. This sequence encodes CASSEEPGLAGPHEQFF.

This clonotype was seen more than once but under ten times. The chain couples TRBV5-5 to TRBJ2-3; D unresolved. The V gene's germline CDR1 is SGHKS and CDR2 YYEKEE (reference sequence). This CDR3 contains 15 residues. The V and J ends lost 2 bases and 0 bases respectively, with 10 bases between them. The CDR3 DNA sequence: TGTGCCAGCAGCTTCGACCATGGGAGCACAGATACGCAGTATTTT. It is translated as CASSFDHGSTDTQYF. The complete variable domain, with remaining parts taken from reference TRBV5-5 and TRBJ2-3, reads DAGVTQSPTHLIKTRGQQVTLRCSPISGHKSVSWYQQVLGQGPQFIFQYYEKEERGRGNFPDRFSARQFPNYSSELNVNALLLGDSALYLCASSFDHGSTDTQYFGPGTRLTVL.

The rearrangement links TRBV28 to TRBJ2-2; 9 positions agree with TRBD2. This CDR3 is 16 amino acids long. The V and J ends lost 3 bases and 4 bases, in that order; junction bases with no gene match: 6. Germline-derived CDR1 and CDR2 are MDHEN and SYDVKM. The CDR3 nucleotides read TGTGCCAGCAGTTTCGGCGGGGGGGCCTTCACCGGGGAGCTGTTTTTT. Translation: CASSFGGGAFTGELFF.

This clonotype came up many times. CDR3 in DNA: TGCAGTGCTAGCGATTACAGGGGGACCTACAATGAGCAGTTCTTC. This gives the protein CSASDYRGTYNEQFF. This chain joins TRBV20-1 and TRBJ2-1; 8 bases fit TRBD1. V gave up 3 bases and J gave up 2 bases; unmatched junction bases: 6. The germline V gene has CDR1 DFQATT and CDR2 SNEGSKA (reference sequence). The CDR3 is made up of 15 amino acids.

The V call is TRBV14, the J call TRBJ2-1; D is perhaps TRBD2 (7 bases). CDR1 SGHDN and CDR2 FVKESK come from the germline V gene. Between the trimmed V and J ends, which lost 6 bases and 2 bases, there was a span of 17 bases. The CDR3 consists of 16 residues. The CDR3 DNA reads TGTGCCAGCAGTCCTCCTGACGGGGGGCCCTACAATGAGCAGTTCTTC. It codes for CASSPPDGGPYNEQFF.

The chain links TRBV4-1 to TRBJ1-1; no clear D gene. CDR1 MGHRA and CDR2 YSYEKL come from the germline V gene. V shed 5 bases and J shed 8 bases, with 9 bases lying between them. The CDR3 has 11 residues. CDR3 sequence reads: CASSTEREAFF. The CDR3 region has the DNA TGCGCCAGCAGCACGGAGAGAGAAGCTTTCTTT.

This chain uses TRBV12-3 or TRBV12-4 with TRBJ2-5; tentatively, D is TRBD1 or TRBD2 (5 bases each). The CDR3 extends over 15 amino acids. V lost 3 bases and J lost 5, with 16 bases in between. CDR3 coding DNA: TGTGCCAGCAGTTTGGGACCGCGCGTGGGCGAGACCCAGTACTTC. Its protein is CASSLGPRVGETQYF.

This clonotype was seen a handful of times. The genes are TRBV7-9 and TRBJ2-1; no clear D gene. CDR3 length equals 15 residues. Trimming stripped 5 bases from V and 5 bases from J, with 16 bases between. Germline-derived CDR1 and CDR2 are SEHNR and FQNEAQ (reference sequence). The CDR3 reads CASSPQAGPNNEQFF. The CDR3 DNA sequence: TGTGCCAGCAGCCCCCAAGCCGGGCCTAACAATGAGCAGTTCTTC.

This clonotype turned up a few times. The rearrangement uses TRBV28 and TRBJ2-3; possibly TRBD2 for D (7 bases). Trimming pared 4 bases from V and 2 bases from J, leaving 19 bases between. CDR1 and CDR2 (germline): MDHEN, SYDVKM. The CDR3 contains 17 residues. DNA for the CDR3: TGTGCCAGCAGTTCCAAGGGGGGGGAGACGATCACAGATACGCAGTATTTT. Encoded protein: CASSSKGGETITDTQYF.